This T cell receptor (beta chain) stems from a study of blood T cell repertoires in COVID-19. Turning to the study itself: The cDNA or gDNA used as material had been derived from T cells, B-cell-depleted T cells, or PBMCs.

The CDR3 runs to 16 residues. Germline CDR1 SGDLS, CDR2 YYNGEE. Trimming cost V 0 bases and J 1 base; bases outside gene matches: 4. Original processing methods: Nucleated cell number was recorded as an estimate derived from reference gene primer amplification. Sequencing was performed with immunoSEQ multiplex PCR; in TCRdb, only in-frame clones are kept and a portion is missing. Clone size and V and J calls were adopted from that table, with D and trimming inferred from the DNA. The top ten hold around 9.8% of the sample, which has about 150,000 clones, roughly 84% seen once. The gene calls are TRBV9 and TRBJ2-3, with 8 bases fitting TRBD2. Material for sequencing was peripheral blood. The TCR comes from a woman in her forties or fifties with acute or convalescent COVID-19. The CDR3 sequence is CASSVGTSGGTDTQYF. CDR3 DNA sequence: TGTGCCAGCAGCGTAGGAACTAGCGGAGGCACAGATACGCAGTATTTT.